This record covers a single TCR beta chain. Its antigen is not known. The CDR3 runs to 19 residues. CDR1 and CDR2 (germline): SGHRS, YFSETQ. Trimming removed 0 bases at V and 8 bases at J, with 26 bases between. Unique molecular identifiers were incorporated into the prepared TCRbeta library. In TCRdb, the PCR reads were re-called with MiXCR into one record per CDR3 protein. This sample yields about 170,000 distinct CDR3 sequences, of which around 10% are seen a single time; under 15% belongs to the top ten. The source of the sample is a study of T-cell reconstitution after alpha-beta-depleted transplantation in children. Study conclusions and caveats: Surviving recipient T cells and thymic progenitors underlay high day-60 TCRbeta diversity in some patients.

Sequenced here: PBMCs, sampled before TCRalphabeta/CD19-depleted stem cell transplant. The chain is built from TRBV5-1 and TRBJ2-2, with D perhaps TRBD2 (5 bases). This TCR was sampled from a boy younger than 10 with acute myeloid leukemia, due to receive a stem cell transplant. As DNA, the CDR3 is TGCGCCAGCAGCTTGGCCCTACCCCGGGGAGCGGCACACGAGGGGGAGCTGTTTTTT. Translated: CASSLALPRGAAHEGELFF.